This TCR beta chain was profiled in a study of cytomegalovirus exposure and HLA in healthy donors. Study-level points and caveats: Subsequent analysis showed first-cohort TCR clusters tending to co-occur in more than 95 validation repertoires. In vitro confirmation showed a few CMV-associated chains to be CMV antigen specific. Despite most TCR sequences being rare, some public TCRs occurred in many donors.

Assay: immunoSEQ multiplex PCR; the TCRdb copy retains only in-frame clones and omits some. Here the sample spans 250,000 to 400,000 clones, roughly nine tenths being singletons. Germline loops: CDR1 SGHRS, CDR2 YFSETQ. CDR3 length equals 15 residues. V was pared by 6 bases and J by 2 bases, with 16 bases between. The donors were in the roughly 120-subject validation cohort; that cohort was separate from the approximately 700-subject first cohort. As for this clone: What it binds is not known.

Material for sequencing was PBMCs. The chain recombines TRBV5-1 with TRBJ2-3; tentative D call: TRBD1 (6 bases). The origin of this receptor is a woman aged 25 to 39 in good health and CMV-seropositive. CDR3 residues: CASTRTELLTDTQYF. The CDR3, as DNA: TGCGCCAGCACCCGGACAGAACTACTCACAGATACGCAGTATTTT.